These 9 T cell receptor beta chains originate from one sample sequenced in a study of shared clonotypes between healthy human individuals. Produced via immunoSEQ multiplex PCR; TCRdb's table is partial and in-frame only. The sample lists a few million clones, around nine tenths occurring once. Sequencing input: naive CD4+ T cells sorted from blood. As for subset: CD45RA+ positively selected. These receptors all stem from a man younger than 30 in good health.

The chain combines TRBV25-1 with TRBJ1-6, with TRBD1 matching over 7 bases. The germline V gene encodes CDR1 MGHDK and CDR2 SYGVNS. The CDR3 consists of 17 residues. V dropped 2 bases and J dropped 7; count of bases not matched to a gene: 11. The CDR3 spells CASSETRAGGGNSPLHF. The CDR3 nucleotides read TGTGCCAGCAGTGAAACGAGGGCAGGGGGGGGCAATTCACCCCTCCACTTT.

To note about this clone: This specimen includes other DNA sequences encoding the same CDR3. The chain links TRBV6-5 to TRBJ1-4; D not certain. From germline, CDR1 is MNHEY and CDR2 SVGAGI. The length of the CDR3 is 12 residues. The V end lost 4 bases, the J end lost 8 bases, and 8 bases lay between the germline ends. CDR3 DNA sequence: TGTGCCAGCAGTTCTCCCGGGGAAAAACTGTTTTTT. Amino acids: CASSSPGEKLFF.

The chain joins TRBV29-1 to TRBJ2-1; 7 bases match TRBD2. V lost 7 bases, J lost 9 bases, and 12 bases stayed unmatched. This CDR3 is 13 amino acids long. The germline gives CDR1 SQVTM, CDR2 ANQGSEA. CDR3 nucleotides: TGCAGCGCTCACATCGTCCTAGCGGCTGAGCAGTTCTTC. Protein: CSAHIVLAAEQFF.

The V and J genes are TRBV27 and TRBJ2-1; D gene uncertain. The CDR3 is made up of 13 amino acids. V shed 3 bases and J shed 3 bases, with 6 bases lying between them. Looked up from germline, CDR1 is MNHEY and CDR2 is SMNVEV (reference sequence). This chain's CDR3 is CASSLDHYNEQFF. The CDR3 DNA reads TGTGCCAGCAGTTTGGACCACTACAATGAGCAGTTCTTC.

To note about this clone: Other DNA sequences within the sample encode an identical CDR3. This chain connects TRBV30 to TRBJ2-3; D not certain. Trimming took 3 bases from V and 2 from J, leaving 6 bases between them. Germline values: CDR1 GTSNPN, CDR2 SVGIG (reference sequence). The CDR3 spans 12 residues. The CDR3 here is CAWSVSTDTQYF. CDR3 bases: TGTGCCTGGAGCGTATCCACAGATACGCAGTATTTT.

As to this clone: The identical CDR3 is also encoded by other nucleotide sequences in the sample. The chain joins TRBV2 to TRBJ2-7; TRBD1 is a possible D gene (6 bases). Trimming stripped 4 bases from V and 7 bases from J, with 8 bases between. Germline CDR1 reads SNHLY; CDR2 reads FYNNEI. The CDR3 is made up of 11 amino acids. The CDR3 reads CASSVGGEQYF. The DNA for the CDR3 is TGTGCCAGCAGTGTAGGGGGAGAGCAGTACTTC.

CDR3 in DNA: TGTGCCAGCAGCCCCCAAGAGGCGGTAGAAATGGCCAAAAACATTCAGTACTTC. It is translated as CASSPQEAVEMAKNIQYF. V and J are TRBV21-1 and TRBJ2-4; the table's D call of TRBD2 was not tested on the DNA. TRBV21-1 is given as a pseudogene. The CDR3 length is 18 residues.

V is TRBV20-1 and J is TRBJ1-1; no definite D call. V was shortened by 8 bases and J by 11 bases, with 9 bases between the two germline ends. The CDR3 is 8 amino acids. Germline loops: CDR1 DFQATT, CDR2 SNEGSKA (reference sequence). DNA for the CDR3: TGCAGTCCGGGTGAGGCTTTCTTT. Amino acid sequence: CSPGEAFF.

The chain joins TRBV9 to TRBJ2-7; D is unclear. The germline V gene has CDR1 SGDLS and CDR2 YYNGEE. The CDR3 covers 15 residues. V was trimmed by 0 bases and J by 5 bases, leaving 15 bases between them. CDR3 loop: CASSVDVKAWDEQYF. The CDR3 region has the DNA TGTGCCAGCAGCGTAGATGTCAAGGCTTGGGACGAGCAGTACTTC.